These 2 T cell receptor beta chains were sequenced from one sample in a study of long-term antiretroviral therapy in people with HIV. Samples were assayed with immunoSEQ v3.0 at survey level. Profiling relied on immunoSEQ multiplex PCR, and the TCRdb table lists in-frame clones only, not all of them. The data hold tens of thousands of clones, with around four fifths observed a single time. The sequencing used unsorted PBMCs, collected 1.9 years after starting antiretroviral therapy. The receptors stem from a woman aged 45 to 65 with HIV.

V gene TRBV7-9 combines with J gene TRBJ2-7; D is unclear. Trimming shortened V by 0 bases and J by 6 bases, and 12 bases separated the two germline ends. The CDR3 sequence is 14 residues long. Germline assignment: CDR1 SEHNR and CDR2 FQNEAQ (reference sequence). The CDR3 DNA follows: TGTGCCAGCAGCTTAGCAACGGCCGCGAGCGAGCAGTACTTC. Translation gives CASSLATAASEQYF.

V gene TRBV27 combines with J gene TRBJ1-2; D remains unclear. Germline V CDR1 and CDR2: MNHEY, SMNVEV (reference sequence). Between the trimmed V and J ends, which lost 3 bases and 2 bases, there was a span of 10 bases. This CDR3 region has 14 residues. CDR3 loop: CASSFRGLNYGYTF. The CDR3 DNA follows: TGTGCCAGCAGTTTTCGCGGCCTGAACTATGGCTACACCTTC.